This TCR beta chain was captured by sequencing in a study of early T cells in non-severe SARS-CoV-2 infection. Study at large: Bulk RNA isolated from unsorted whole blood underwent sequencing; chains were not paired.

Looked up from germline, CDR1 is MRHNA and CDR2 is SNTAGT. V trimming: 2 bases; J trimming: 0 bases; junction bases outside the gene matches: 3. The CDR3 sequence is 16 residues long. Notes on this clonotype: Its cognate antigen is unknown.

Overall study findings and caveats: Anti-spike CD8 specificities were favored by VDJdb matching, whose results missed private and CD4 specificities.

Individual cDNA molecules received unique molecular identifiers. TCRdb reanalysed the 5' RACE reads using MiXCR and keeps one entry per CDR3 protein. The sample carries about 92,000 distinct CDR3 sequences, 16% recorded once. The sequence was obtained from an adult who was a healthcare worker with PCR-confirmed SARS-CoV-2 infection or an uninfected control (not recorded which). The chain is built from TRBV6-4 and TRBJ2-2, with 7 bases fitting TRBD2. Material for sequencing was whole blood. The CDR3 DNA sequence: TGTGCCAGCAGTGACGGGGGGGACGCGAACACCGGGGAGCTGTTTTTT. This sequence encodes CASSDGGDANTGELFF.